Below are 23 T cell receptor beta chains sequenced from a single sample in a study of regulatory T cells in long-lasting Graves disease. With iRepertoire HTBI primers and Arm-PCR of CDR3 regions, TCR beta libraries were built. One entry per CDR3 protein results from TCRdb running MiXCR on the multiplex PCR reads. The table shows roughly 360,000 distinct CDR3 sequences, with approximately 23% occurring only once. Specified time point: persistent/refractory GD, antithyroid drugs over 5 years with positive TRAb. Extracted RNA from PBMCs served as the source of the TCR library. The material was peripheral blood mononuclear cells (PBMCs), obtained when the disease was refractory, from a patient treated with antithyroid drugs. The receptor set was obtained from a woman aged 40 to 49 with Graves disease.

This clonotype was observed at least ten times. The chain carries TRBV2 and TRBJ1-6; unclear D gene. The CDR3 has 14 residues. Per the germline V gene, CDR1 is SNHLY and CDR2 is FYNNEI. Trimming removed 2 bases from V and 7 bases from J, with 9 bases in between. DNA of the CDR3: TGTGCCAGCAGTGAACAGGCACTCAATTCACCCCTCCACTTT. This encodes CASSEQALNSPLHF.

CDR3 DNA sequence: TGTGCCAGTACCGAGACAGGGTCCTACGAGCAGTACTTC. As protein: CASTETGSYEQYF. The V call is TRBV19, the J call TRBJ2-7; 7 bases fit TRBD1. CDR1 is LNHDA, CDR2 SQIVND, per germline (reference sequence). V trimming: 7 bases; J trimming: 1 base; junction bases outside the gene matches: 4. This CDR3 has 13 residues. Combining the CDR3 with reference TRBV19 and TRBJ2-7 gives the whole variable domain DGGITQSPKYLFRKEGQNVTLSCEQNLNHDAMYWYRQDPGQGLRLIYYSQIVNDFQKGDIAEGYSVSREKKESFPLTVTSAQKNPTAFYLCASTETGSYEQYFGPGTRLTVT.

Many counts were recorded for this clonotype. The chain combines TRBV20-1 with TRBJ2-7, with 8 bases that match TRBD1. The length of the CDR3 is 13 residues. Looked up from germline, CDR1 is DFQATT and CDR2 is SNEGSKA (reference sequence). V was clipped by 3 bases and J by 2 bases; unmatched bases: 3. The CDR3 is CSARTGVAYEQYF. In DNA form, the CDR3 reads TGCAGTGCTAGGACAGGGGTTGCCTACGAGCAGTACTTC.

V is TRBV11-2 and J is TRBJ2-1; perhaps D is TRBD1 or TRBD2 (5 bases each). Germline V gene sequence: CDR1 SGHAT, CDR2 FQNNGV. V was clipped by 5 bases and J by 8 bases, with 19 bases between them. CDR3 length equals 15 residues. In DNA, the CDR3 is TGTGCCAGCAGCAACCTAAAGACAGCGGTCGATGAGCAGTTCTTC. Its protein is CASSNLKTAVDEQFF.

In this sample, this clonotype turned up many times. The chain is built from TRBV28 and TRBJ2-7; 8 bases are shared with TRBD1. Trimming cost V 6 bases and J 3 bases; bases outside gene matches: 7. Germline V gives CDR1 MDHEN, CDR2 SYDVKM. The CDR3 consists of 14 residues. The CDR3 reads CASRGQGVSYEQYF. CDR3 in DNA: TGTGCCAGCAGAGGACAGGGAGTTAGCTACGAGCAGTACTTC.

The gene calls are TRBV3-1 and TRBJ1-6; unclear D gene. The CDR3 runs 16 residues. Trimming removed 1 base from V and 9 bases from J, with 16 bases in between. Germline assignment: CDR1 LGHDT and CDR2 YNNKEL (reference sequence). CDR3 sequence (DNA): TGTGCCAGCAGCCAAGGCGGCCACTTTCGAGGTTCACCCCTCCACTTT. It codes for CASSQGGHFRGSPLHF.

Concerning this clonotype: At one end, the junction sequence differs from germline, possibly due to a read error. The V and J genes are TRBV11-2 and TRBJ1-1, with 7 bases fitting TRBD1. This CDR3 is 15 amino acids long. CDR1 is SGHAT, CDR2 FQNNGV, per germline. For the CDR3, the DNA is TGTGTCAGCAGCCCGCGGACAGGACGGAACACTGAAGCTTTCTTT. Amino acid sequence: CVSSPRTGRNTEAFF. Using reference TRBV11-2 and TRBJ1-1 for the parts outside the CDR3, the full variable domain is EAGVAQSPRYKIIEKRQSVAFWCNPISGHATLYWYQQILGQGPKLLIQFQNNGVVDDSQLPKDRFSAERLKGVDSTLKIQPAKLEDSAVYLCVSSPRTGRNTEAFFGQGTRLTVV.

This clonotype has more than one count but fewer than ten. The CDR3 loop reads CASAQARHSAGAFF. The CDR3, as DNA: TGTGCCAGCGCTCAAGCTAGACACTCAGCTGGAGCTTTCTTT. The chain joins TRBV6-1 to TRBJ1-1; D remains unclear. This CDR3 is 14 amino acids long. CDR1 and CDR2 from the germline V gene are MNHNS and SASEGT. The V end lost 8 bases, the J end lost 10 bases, and 23 bases lay between the germline ends.

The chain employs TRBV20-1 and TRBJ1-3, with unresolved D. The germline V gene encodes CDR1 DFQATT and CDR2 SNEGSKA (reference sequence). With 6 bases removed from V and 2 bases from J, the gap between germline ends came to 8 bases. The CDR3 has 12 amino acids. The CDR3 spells CSASATGNTIYF. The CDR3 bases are TGCAGTGCCTCAGCGACTGGAAACACCATATATTTT.

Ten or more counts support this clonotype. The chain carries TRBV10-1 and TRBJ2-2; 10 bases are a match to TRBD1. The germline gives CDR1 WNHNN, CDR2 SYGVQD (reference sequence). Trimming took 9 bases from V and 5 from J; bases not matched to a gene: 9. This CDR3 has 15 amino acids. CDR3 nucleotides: TGCGCCAGTGGGACAGGGGATGTGTCGACCGGGGAGCTGTTTTTT. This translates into CASGTGDVSTGELFF.

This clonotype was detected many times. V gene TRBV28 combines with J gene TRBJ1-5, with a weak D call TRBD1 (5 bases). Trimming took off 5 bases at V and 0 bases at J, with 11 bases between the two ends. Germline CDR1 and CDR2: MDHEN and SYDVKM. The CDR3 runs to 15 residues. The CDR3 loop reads CASSVQAYSNQPQHF. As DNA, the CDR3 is TGTGCCAGCAGTGTACAGGCCTATAGCAATCAGCCCCAGCATTTT.

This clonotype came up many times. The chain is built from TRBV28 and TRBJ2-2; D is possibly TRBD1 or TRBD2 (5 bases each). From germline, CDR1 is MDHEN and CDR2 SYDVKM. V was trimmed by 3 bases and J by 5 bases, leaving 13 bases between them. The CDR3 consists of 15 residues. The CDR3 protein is CASSFITGLTGELFF. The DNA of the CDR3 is TGTGCCAGCAGTTTCATAACAGGACTGACCGGGGAGCTGTTTTTT.

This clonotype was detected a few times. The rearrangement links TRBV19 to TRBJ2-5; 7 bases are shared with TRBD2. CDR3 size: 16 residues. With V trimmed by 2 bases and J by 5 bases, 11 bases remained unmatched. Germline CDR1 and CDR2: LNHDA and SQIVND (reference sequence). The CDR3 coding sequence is TGTGCCAGTAGTATATCTTCGCGCGGGGGAGTTGAGACCCAGTACTTC. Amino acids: CASSISSRGGVETQYF.

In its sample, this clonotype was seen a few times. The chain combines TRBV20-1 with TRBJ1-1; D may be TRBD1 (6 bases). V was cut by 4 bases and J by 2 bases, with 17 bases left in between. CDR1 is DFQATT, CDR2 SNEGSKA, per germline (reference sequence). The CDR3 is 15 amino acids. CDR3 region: CSATSPTGKNTEAFF. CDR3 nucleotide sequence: TGCAGTGCTACCTCCCCGACAGGAAAAAACACTGAAGCTTTCTTT.

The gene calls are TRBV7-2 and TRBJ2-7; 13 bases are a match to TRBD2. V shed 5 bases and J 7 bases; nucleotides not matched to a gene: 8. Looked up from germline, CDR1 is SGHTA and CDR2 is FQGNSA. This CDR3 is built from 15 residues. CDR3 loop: CASSNPGLAGIEQYF. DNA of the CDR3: TGTGCCAGCAGCAACCCGGGACTAGCGGGGATAGAGCAGTACTTC. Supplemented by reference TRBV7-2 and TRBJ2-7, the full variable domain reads GAGVSQSPSNKVTEKGKDVELRCDPISGHTALYWYRQSLGQGLEFLIYFQGNSAPDKSGLPSDRFSAERTGGSVSTLTIQRTQQEDSAVYLCASSNPGLAGIEQYFGPGTRLTVT.

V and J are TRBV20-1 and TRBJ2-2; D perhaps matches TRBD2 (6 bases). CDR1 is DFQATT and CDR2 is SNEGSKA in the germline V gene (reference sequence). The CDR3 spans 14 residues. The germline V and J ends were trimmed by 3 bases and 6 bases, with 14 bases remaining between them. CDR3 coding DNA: TGCAGTGCTAGGGTCGCGGGGACCCCCGGGGAGCTGTTTTTT. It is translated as CSARVAGTPGELFF.

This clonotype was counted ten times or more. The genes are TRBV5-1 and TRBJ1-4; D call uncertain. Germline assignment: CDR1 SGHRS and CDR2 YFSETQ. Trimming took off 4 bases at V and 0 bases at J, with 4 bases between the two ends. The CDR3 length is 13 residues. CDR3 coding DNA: TGCGCCAGCAGCCCATCAACTAATGAAAAACTGTTTTTT. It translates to CASSPSTNEKLFF. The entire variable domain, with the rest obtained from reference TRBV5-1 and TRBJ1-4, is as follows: KAGVTQTPRYLIKTRGQQVTLSCSPISGHRSVSWYQQTPGQGLQFLFEYFSETQRNKGNFPGRFSGRQFSNSRSEMNVSTLELGDSALYLCASSPSTNEKLFFGSGTQLSVL.

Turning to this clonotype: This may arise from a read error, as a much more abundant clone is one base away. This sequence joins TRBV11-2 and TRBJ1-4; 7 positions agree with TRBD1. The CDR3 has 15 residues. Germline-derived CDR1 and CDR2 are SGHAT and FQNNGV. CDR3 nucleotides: TGTGCCAGCAGCAAGGGACAGCTAAATGAGGAAAGACTGTTTTTT. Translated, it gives CASSKGQLNEERLFF.

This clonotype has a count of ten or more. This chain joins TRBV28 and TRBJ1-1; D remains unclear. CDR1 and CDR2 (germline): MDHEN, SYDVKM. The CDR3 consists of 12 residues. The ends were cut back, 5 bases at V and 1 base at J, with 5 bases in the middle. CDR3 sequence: CASSGGNTEAFF. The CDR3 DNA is TGTGCCAGCAGTGGAGGGAACACTGAAGCTTTCTTT.

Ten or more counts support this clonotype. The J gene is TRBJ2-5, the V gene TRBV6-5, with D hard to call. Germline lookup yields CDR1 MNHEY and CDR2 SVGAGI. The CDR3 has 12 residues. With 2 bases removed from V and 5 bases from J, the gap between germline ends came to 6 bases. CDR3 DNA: TGTGCCAGCAGTTACAGTTGGGAGACCCAGTACTTC. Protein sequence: CASSYSWETQYF.

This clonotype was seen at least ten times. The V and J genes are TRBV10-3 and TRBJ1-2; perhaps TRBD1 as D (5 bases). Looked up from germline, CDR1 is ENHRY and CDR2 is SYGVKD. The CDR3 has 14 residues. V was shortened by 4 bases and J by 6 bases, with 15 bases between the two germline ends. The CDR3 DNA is TGTGCCATCAGTGGGGGCGAGGCCTCAAATGGCTACACCTTC. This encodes CAISGGEASNGYTF.

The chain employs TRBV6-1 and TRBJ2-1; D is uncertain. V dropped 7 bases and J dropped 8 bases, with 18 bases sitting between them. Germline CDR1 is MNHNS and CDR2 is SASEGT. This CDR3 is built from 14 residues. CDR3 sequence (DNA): TGTGCCAGCACCGCTGACCTAGGAAGGGATGAGCAGTTCTTC. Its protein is CASTADLGRDEQFF.

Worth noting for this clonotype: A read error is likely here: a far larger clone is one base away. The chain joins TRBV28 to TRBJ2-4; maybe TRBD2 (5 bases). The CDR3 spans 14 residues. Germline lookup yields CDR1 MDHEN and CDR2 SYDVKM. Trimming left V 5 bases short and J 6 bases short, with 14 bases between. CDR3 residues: CASSPPGKGNIQYF. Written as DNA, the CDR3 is TGTGCCAGCAGTCCTCCGGGAAAGGGAAACATTCAGTACTTC.